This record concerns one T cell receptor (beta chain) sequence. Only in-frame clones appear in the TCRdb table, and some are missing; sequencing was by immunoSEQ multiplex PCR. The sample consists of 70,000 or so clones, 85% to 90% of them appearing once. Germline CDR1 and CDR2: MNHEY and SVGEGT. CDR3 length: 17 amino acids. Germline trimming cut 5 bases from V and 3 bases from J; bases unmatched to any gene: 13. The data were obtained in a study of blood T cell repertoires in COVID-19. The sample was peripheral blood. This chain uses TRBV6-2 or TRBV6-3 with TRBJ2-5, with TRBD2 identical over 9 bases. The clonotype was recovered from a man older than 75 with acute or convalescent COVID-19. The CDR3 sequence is CASSLPWGSGSKETQYF. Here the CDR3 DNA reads TGTGCCAGCAGTCTACCGTGGGGTAGCGGGAGTAAAGAGACCCAGTACTTC.